Sequencing of this T cell receptor beta chain was carried out in a study of shared clonotypes between healthy human individuals. General study findings and limits: Clonotypes that were shared across a handful of donors made up approximately 5% of naive CD4 clonotypes. Owing to a small donor count, the genetic and exposure-history diversity represented was limited. At large depth, rarefaction still showed sorted-subset sequencing to be incomplete.

About this clone: Antigen unknown.

Investigators spread the genomic DNA of each subset evenly over several immunoSEQ plates. TCRdb keeps only in-frame clones here, not all; method: immunoSEQ multiplex PCR. The data contain 2 million to 3 million clones, 93% of them singletons. The V end lost 3 bases, the J end lost 0 bases, and 6 bases lay between the germline ends. From germline, CDR1 is MGHDK and CDR2 SYGVNS. The CDR3 is 13 residues long. The sample comprised naive CD4+ T cells from PBMCs. The subset here: CD45RA+ positively selected. The chain joins TRBV25-1 to TRBJ2-7, with D unresolved. The origin of this receptor is a man aged 18 to 29 in good health. Some clones in this sample may be carry-over from other donors' samples. CDR3 DNA sequence: TGTGCCAGCAGTGATACCGCCTCCTACGAGCAGTACTTC. Translating it yields CASSDTASYEQYF.